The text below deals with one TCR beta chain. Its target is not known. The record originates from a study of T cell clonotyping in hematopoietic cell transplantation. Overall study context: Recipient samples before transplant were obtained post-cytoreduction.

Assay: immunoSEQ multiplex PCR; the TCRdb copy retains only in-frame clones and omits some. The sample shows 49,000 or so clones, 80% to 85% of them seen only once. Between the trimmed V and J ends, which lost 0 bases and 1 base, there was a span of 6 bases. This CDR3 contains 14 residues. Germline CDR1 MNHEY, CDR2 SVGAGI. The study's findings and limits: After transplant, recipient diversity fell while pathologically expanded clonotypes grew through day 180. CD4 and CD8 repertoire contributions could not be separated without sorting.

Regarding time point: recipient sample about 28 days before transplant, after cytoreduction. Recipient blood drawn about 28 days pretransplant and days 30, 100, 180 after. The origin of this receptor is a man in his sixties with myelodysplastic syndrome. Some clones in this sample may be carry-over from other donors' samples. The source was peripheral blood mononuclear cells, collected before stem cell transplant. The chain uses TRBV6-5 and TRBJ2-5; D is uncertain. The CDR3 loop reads CASSYSGVQETQYF. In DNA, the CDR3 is TGTGCCAGCAGTTACTCAGGAGTCCAAGAGACCCAGTACTTC.